Listed below are T cell receptor beta chains from one sample, sequenced in a study of blood T cell repertoires in COVID-19. Some clones are missing from TCRdb's copy, which holds only in-frame ones; the method was immunoSEQ multiplex PCR. The table shows over 70,000 clones, with over 65% occurring only once. Sequencing was carried out using peripheral blood. These receptors were obtained from a woman aged 60-75 years with acute or convalescent COVID-19. Each CDR3 is given without its conserved first and last residue.

v_gene	j_gene	CDR3aa
TRBV19	TRBJ2-2	ASSMVVRVERTGELF
TRBV19	TRBJ2-7	ASTPEGEQY
TRBV20-1	TRBJ1-5	SASPRGHFSNQPQH
TRBV7-2	TRBJ1-1	ASSPQGLGNTEAF
TRBV4-1	TRBJ2-7	ASSRAGRHEQY
TRBV30	TRBJ1-1	ANDNRGKGEAF
TRBV4-2	TRBJ1-4	ASSQGDRGDEKLF
TRBV7-3	TRBJ1-6	ASSLEAGGWSPLH
TRBV24-1	TRBJ1-2	ATSDLGRQQASDYT
TRBV28	TRBJ1-3	ASSRTGNSGNTIY
TRBV5-4	TRBJ1-1	ASSQNTEAF